This T cell receptor beta chain was identified in a study of radiotherapy plus CTLA-4 blockade in lung cancer. The repertoire was sequenced with immunoSEQ multiplex PCR; TCRdb's copy has only in-frame clones and lacks some. The table lists 90,000 to 150,000 clones, around 75% of them singletons. The length of the CDR3 is 14 residues. J lost 5 bases, V lost 8 bases, and 8 bases had no gene match. Germline CDR1 and CDR2: LNHDA and SQIVND (reference sequence). The sequencing used peripheral blood, collected from a patient treated with radiotherapy plus ipilimumab. The sequence came from a human donor with non-small cell lung cancer who had a partial response to radiotherapy plus ipilimumab. The V call is TRBV19, the J call TRBJ2-2; 7 bases are shared with TRBD1. The CDR3 loop is CASRLGQVTGELFF. CDR3 coding DNA: TGTGCCAGTCGCCTTGGACAGGTGACCGGGGAGCTGTTTTTT.